The 32 T cell receptor beta chains in this list originate from one sample, sequenced in a study of TIL therapy for anti-PD-1-resistant metastatic lung cancer. Sequencing used immunoSEQ v3. Clones were sequenced by immunoSEQ multiplex PCR, and TCRdb holds only the in-frame ones, with some missing. The table lists just under 60,000 clones, 73% of them singletons. Time point defined: pre-treatment sample, taken before nivolumab and TIL therapy. The sequencing here drew on blood, taken at baseline. The receptors originated from a person aged 25-85 years with non-small cell lung cancer.

V is TRBV7-6 and J is TRBJ1-1; 11 bases are a match to TRBD1. There are 16 residues in the CDR3. The V segment lost 5 bases and the J segment 2 bases; nucleotides outside the gene matches: 7. Germline assignment: CDR1 SGHVS and CDR2 FNYEAQ. CDR3 sequence: CASSRRDRGINTEAFF. The DNA of the CDR3 is TGTGCCAGCAGCCGCAGGGACAGGGGGATTAACACTGAAGCTTTCTTT.

This clone has more than one count but fewer than ten. The chain uses TRBV7-2 and TRBJ1-1; no firm D call. Germline CDR1 reads SGHTA; CDR2 reads FQGNSA. V shed 1 base and J shed 0 bases, with 6 bases lying between them. This CDR3 has 14 amino acids. The chain's CDR3 is CASSLVGMNTEAFF. The DNA for the CDR3 is TGTGCCAGCAGCTTAGTTGGAATGAACACTGAAGCTTTCTTT.

The chain recombines TRBV19 with TRBJ2-1; 8 nucleotides match TRBD1. Trimming at V came to 5 bases and at J to 5 bases, leaving 8 bases not matched to a gene. CDR3 size: 15 residues. Looked up from germline, CDR1 is LNHDA and CDR2 is SQIVND (reference sequence). The CDR3 DNA reads as TGTGCCAGTAGTTCGGACAGGGTTACCCACAATGAGCAGTTCTTC. This gives the protein CASSSDRVTHNEQFF.

The V gene is TRBV28, the J gene TRBJ2-7, with D maybe TRBD2 (5 bases). The CDR3 sequence is 13 residues long. Germline values: CDR1 MDHEN, CDR2 SYDVKM. The V end was cut by 5 bases, the J end by 0 bases, with 8 bases between. For the CDR3, the DNA is TGTGCCAGCAGTAATGCGGGCTCCTACGAGCAGTACTTC. Amino acid sequence: CASSNAGSYEQYF.

V gene TRBV7-2 combines with J gene TRBJ2-1, with unresolved D. CDR3 length: 13 residues. Trimming shortened V by 5 bases and J by 6 bases, and 11 bases separated the two germline ends. Germline loops: CDR1 SGHTA, CDR2 FQGNSA. CDR3 coding DNA: TGTGCCAGCAGCCTCCCCTCAACCAATGAGCAGTTCTTC. It encodes CASSLPSTNEQFF.

This clone was counted a single time. V usage is TRBV2 and J usage is TRBJ2-1; TRBD2 is a possible D gene (5 bases). V lost 7 bases, J lost 0 bases, and 13 bases lay in between. Germline V gene sequence: CDR1 SNHLY, CDR2 FYNNEI. This CDR3 is 15 amino acids long. The CDR3 DNA reads as TGTGCCAGCAAGGGCGGGCCTAGCTCCTACAATGAGCAGTTCTTC. Residues: CASKGGPSSYNEQFF.

This chain uses TRBV30 with TRBJ1-6, with D unclear. The CDR3 is made up of 14 amino acids. V dropped 0 bases and J dropped 1 base, with 4 bases sitting between them. Germline CDR1 and CDR2: GTSNPN and SVGIG (reference sequence). CDR3 DNA: TGTGCCTGGAGTGTACAGTCCTATAATTCACCCCTCCACTTT. This codes for CAWSVQSYNSPLHF.

This clone was seen a handful of times. The J gene is TRBJ2-1, the V gene TRBV15, with 8 bases fitting TRBD2. The germline gives CDR1 LNHNV, CDR2 YYDKDF (reference sequence). The CDR3 totals 14 residues. V trimming: 1 base; J trimming: 6 bases; junction bases outside the gene matches: 2. CDR3 bases: TGTGCCACCAGCAGAGCGGGGGGGGGCAATGAGCAGTTCTTC. This gives the protein CATSRAGGGNEQFF. Complete variable domain (other parts from reference TRBV15 and TRBJ2-1): DAMVIQNPRYQVTQFGKPVTLSCSQTLNHNVMYWYQQKSSQAPKLLFHYYDKDFNNEADTPDNFQSRRPNTSFCFLDIRSPGLGDTAMYLCATSRAGGGNEQFFGPGTRLTVL.

This clone has only one observation. The chain combines TRBV5-4 with TRBJ1-2; 8 bases are a match to TRBD1. With V trimmed by 3 bases and J by 5 bases, 6 bases remained unmatched. The V gene's germline CDR1 is SGHNT and CDR2 YYREEE (reference sequence). The CDR3 totals 14 residues. The CDR3 protein is CASSSPGGGYGYTF. CDR3 DNA: TGTGCCAGCAGCTCACCAGGGGGCGGTTATGGCTACACCTTC.

Only one count was recorded for this clone. V and J are TRBV30 and TRBJ2-1, with 8 positions matching TRBD2. CDR1 GTSNPN and CDR2 SVGIG come from the germline V gene (reference sequence). This CDR3 contains 13 residues. V lost 2 bases and J lost 10; bases outside the gene matches: 7. The DNA for the CDR3 is TGTGCCTGGAGTAGGGGGACTAGTAGGGAGCAGTTCTTC. Translation gives CAWSRGTSREQFF.

For the CDR3, the DNA is TGTGCCAGCAGCCTCTACCGGGACAGTTACCTCGAGCAGTACTTC. Its protein product is CASSLYRDSYLEQYF. V is TRBV7-2 and J is TRBJ2-7; 7 nucleotides match TRBD1. Germline loops: CDR1 SGHTA, CDR2 FQGNSA. The CDR3 has 15 residues. Trimming at V came to 5 bases and at J to 6 bases, leaving 13 bases not matched to a gene.

The rearrangement uses TRBV10-1 and TRBJ2-3, with TRBD1 matching 11 bases. The CDR3 loop spans 15 amino acids. Germline lookup yields CDR1 WNHNN and CDR2 SYGVQD (reference sequence). V lost 6 bases and J lost 6; bases outside the gene matches: 8. The CDR3 loop is CASRQGQGAGDTQYF. As DNA, the CDR3 is TGCGCCAGCAGGCAAGGACAGGGGGCGGGTGATACGCAGTATTTT.

The chain combines TRBV7-3 with TRBJ2-2; 11 bases are a match to TRBD2. The CDR3 has 16 residues. Losses at the gene ends were 4 bases for V and 5 bases for J; bases not matched to a gene: 6. Per the germline V gene, CDR1 is SGHTA and CDR2 is FQGTGA. The DNA for the CDR3 is TGTGCCAGCAGCTCCATAGCGGGAGGGGGGACCGGGGAGCTGTTTTTT. Its translation: CASSSIAGGGTGELFF.

V usage is TRBV5-1 and J usage is TRBJ1-6; 9 bases map to TRBD1. CDR3 length equals 15 residues. After removal of 0 bases from V and 9 bases from J, the junction contained 4 bases not matched to a gene. Per the germline V gene, CDR1 is SGHRS and CDR2 is YFSETQ. The CDR3 here is CASSLVTGGSSPLHF. The CDR3 DNA follows: TGCGCCAGCAGCTTGGTTACAGGGGGCAGTTCACCCCTCCACTTT.

This chain links TRBV6-6 with TRBJ2-3, with D perhaps assigned TRBD1 or TRBD2 (5 bases each). Germline V CDR1 and CDR2: MNHNY, SVGAGI (reference sequence). The CDR3 spans 15 residues. The V gene lost 5 bases and the J gene lost 2 bases, with 14 bases spanning the gap. The CDR3 loop is CASSLRGPHTDTQYF. CDR3 DNA sequence: TGTGCCAGCAGTCTCCGGGGACCTCACACAGATACGCAGTATTTT.

The chain links TRBV11-2 to TRBJ1-4; tentatively, D is TRBD1 (5 bases). The CDR3 totals 16 residues. Trimming took off 1 base at V and 3 bases at J, with 12 bases between the two ends. Germline CDR1 SGHAT, CDR2 FQNNGV. CDR3 loop: CASSLVTGGPNEKLFF. CDR3 DNA: TGTGCCAGCAGCTTAGTAACGGGGGGTCCTAATGAAAAACTGTTTTTT.

The chain employs TRBV4-1 and TRBJ1-4; 9 positions match TRBD1. Germline assignment: CDR1 MGHRA and CDR2 YSYEKL. Unmatched junction bases numbered 4, after V lost 5 bases and J lost 6 bases. The CDR3 runs to 14 residues. The CDR3 here is CASSARDRDEKLFF. CDR3 bases: TGCGCCAGCAGCGCCCGGGACAGGGATGAAAAACTGTTTTTT.

V gene TRBV11-2 combines with J gene TRBJ2-3, with TRBD2 identical over 14 bases. CDR1 and CDR2 (germline): SGHAT, FQNNGV. V lost 5 bases to trimming and J lost 5 bases; unmatched junction nucleotides: 6. The CDR3 sequence is 16 residues long. This chain's CDR3 is CASSITGLAGGDTQYF. DNA of the CDR3: TGTGCCAGCAGCATTACCGGACTAGCGGGAGGAGATACGCAGTATTTT. Supplemented by reference TRBV11-2 and TRBJ2-3, the full variable domain reads EAGVAQSPRYKIIEKRQSVAFWCNPISGHATLYWYQQILGQGPKLLIQFQNNGVVDDSQLPKDRFSAERLKGVDSTLKIQPAKLEDSAVYLCASSITGLAGGDTQYFGPGTRLTVL.

V is TRBV18 and J is TRBJ1-3; D perhaps matches TRBD1 (6 bases). V was trimmed by 2 bases and J by 0 bases, leaving 14 bases between them. This CDR3 comprises 17 residues. In germline, CDR1 is KGHSH, CDR2 LQKENI. This CDR3 reads CASSPVTGVSSGNTIYF. Written as DNA, the CDR3 is TGTGCCAGCTCACCAGTGACAGGCGTCAGCTCTGGAAACACCATATATTTT.

This clone was counted a few times. The J gene is TRBJ1-2, the V gene TRBV5-6; no clear D. Trimming took off 6 bases at V and 0 bases at J, with 15 bases between the two ends. In germline, CDR1 is SGHDT, CDR2 YYEEEE. CDR3 length equals 15 residues. The CDR3 spells CASTRPAGANYGYTF. The CDR3 bases are TGTGCCAGCACCCGCCCGGCAGGAGCTAACTATGGCTACACCTTC.

The J gene is TRBJ1-5, the V gene TRBV7-2; TRBD1 agrees at 8 bases. Losses at the gene ends were 2 bases for V and 9 bases for J; bases not matched to a gene: 9. Looked up from germline, CDR1 is SGHTA and CDR2 is FQGNSA. The CDR3 contains 15 residues. In nucleotides, the CDR3 is TGTGCCAGCAGCTTACAGGGGGCGGGATGGGGGCCCCAGCATTTT. This codes for CASSLQGAGWGPQHF.

The V call is TRBV4-3, the J call TRBJ2-5; 8 nucleotides line up with TRBD1. Per the germline V gene, CDR1 is LGHNA and CDR2 is YSLEER. The ends lost 1 base at V and 6 bases at J; junction bases unmatched: 13. This CDR3 has 17 amino acids. CDR3 bases: TGCGCCAGCAGCCAAGTTCGGCAGGGGGCGTCTGTAAAGACCCAGTACTTC. This translates into CASSQVRQGASVKTQYF.

The genes are TRBV6-5 and TRBJ2-7; 8 nucleotides match TRBD1. CDR1 and CDR2 (germline): MNHEY, SVGAGI. Germline trimming cut 3 bases from V and 8 bases from J; bases unmatched to any gene: 6. There are 13 residues in the CDR3. This CDR3 reads CASSYGQGGKQYF. CDR3 DNA: TGTGCCAGCAGTTATGGACAGGGTGGGAAGCAGTACTTC.

The chain's CDR3 is CASSLGTGIGYTF. CDR3 DNA sequence: TGTGCCAGCAGCTTGGGGACAGGGATCGGCTACACCTTC. The genes are TRBV5-8 and TRBJ1-2; 8 bases match TRBD1. Per germline, CDR1 SGHTS and CDR2 YDEGEE. The trim removed 0 bases at V and 8 bases at J, leaving 3 bases unmatched. This CDR3 comprises 13 residues.

The V and J genes are TRBV5-1 and TRBJ2-5; 14 bases match TRBD2. J gave up 5 bases and V 4 bases, and 10 bases lay outside the gene matches. This CDR3 comprises 17 residues. Germline V lookup: CDR1 SGHRS, CDR2 YFSETQ. CDR3 in amino acids: CASSTGTSGGLGETQYF. In nucleotides, the CDR3 is TGCGCCAGCAGCACCGGGACTAGCGGGGGTCTGGGGGAGACCCAGTACTTC.

The chain employs TRBV4-1 and TRBJ2-2; D remains unclear. The CDR3 runs to 15 residues. V dropped 6 bases and J dropped 3 bases, with 14 bases sitting between them. From germline, CDR1 is MGHRA and CDR2 YSYEKL. The CDR3 region is CASRDGQLDTGELFF. The CDR3 DNA follows: TGCGCCAGCAGGGACGGGCAGCTTGACACCGGGGAGCTGTTTTTT.

The chain links TRBV5-1 to TRBJ1-5; no clear D. CDR1 SGHRS and CDR2 YFSETQ come from the germline V gene. The CDR3 is made up of 19 amino acids. The germline V and J ends were trimmed by 8 bases and 4 bases, with 31 bases remaining between them. In DNA, the CDR3 is TGCGCCAGGGGGTTAATGATGATTCGGGAAGGCTTTTTGAATCAGCCCCAGCATTTT. The encoded protein is CARGLMMIREGFLNQPQHF.

As to this clone: Other DNA sequences of this sample code for an identical CDR3. The rearrangement joins TRBV7-9 to TRBJ1-3; D might be TRBD1 (5 bases). This CDR3 region has 12 residues. The V and J ends lost 5 bases and 7 bases respectively, with 9 bases between them. The V gene's germline CDR1 is SEHNR and CDR2 FQNEAQ (reference sequence). CDR3 protein: CASSLGGNTIYF. Written as DNA, the CDR3 is TGTGCCAGCAGCCTGGGGGGGAACACCATATATTTT.

The chain has TRBV11-3 and TRBJ1-2; TRBD1 agrees at 7 bases. This CDR3 has 14 residues. The trim removed 0 bases at V and 5 bases at J, leaving 3 bases unmatched. Germline CDR1 is SGHNT and CDR2 is YENEEA. CDR3 coding DNA: TGTGCCAGCAGCTTAGACCAGGGGGTTTATGGCTACACCTTC. Amino acids: CASSLDQGVYGYTF.

The gene calls are TRBV9 and TRBJ1-5, with D hard to call. Germline CDR1 and CDR2: SGDLS and YYNGEE. V lost 5 bases, J lost 2 bases, and 17 bases lay in between. This CDR3 has 16 amino acids. Here the CDR3 DNA reads TGTGCCAGCAGTCGTAATACGGGATATGGCAATCAGCCCCAGCATTTT. It encodes CASSRNTGYGNQPQHF.

This CDR3 reads CASRLGQVTDTQYF. DNA of the CDR3: TGTGCCAGCAGACTAGGACAGGTCACAGATACGCAGTATTTT. The J gene is TRBJ2-3, the V gene TRBV7-2, with TRBD1 identical over 7 bases. J gave up 2 bases and V 6 bases, and 5 bases lay outside the gene matches. Germline V gives CDR1 SGHTA, CDR2 FQGNSA. CDR3 size: 14 residues.

Points on this clone: The junction departs from germline at one end; a sequencing error may be responsible. The chain has TRBV30 and TRBJ1-2, with TRBD1 matching 7 bases. This CDR3 region has 12 residues. Germline values: CDR1 GTSNPN, CDR2 SVGIG (reference sequence). Here the CDR3 reads CAGSRGDYGYTF. CDR3 nucleotides: TGTGCCGGGAGCAGGGGGGACTATGGCTACACCTTC.